Detailed here is one TCR beta chain. Compared with germline, one end of the junction differs, possibly owing to a read error. This sample was taken from a study of cytomegalovirus exposure and HLA in healthy donors. Across the study: Earlier sequencing of 200 million or so T cells yielded under 120 million unique TCR beta sequences.

CDR3 length: 11 residues. Germline V CDR1 and CDR2: MNHEY, SVGAGI. PCR amplification relied on 60 Vbeta primers (plus 13 Jbeta primers). The assay was immunoSEQ multiplex PCR, and TCRdb's table has in-frame clones only and misses some. The table records 130,000 to 150,000 clones, 70% to 85% of them present only once. The donors gave bone marrow, and they were healthy. The genes are TRBV6-5 and TRBJ2-1; D unresolved. The clonotype comes from a woman aged 45-65 years in good health and CMV-seropositive. The sequenced material came from PBMCs. The chain's CDR3 is CASSHSSEQFF. The CDR3 DNA is TGTGCCAGCAGTCACTCCAGTGAGCAGTTCTTC.